A single sample is the source of the 8 T cell receptor beta chains below, sequenced in a study of blood T cell repertoires in COVID-19. Sequencing was performed with immunoSEQ multiplex PCR; in TCRdb, only in-frame clones are kept and a portion is missing. Among roughly 93,000 clones, approximately 90% were seen once, and the ten largest hold around 8.6%. The sequenced sample was peripheral blood. The receptors shown here come from a man over 45 with acute or convalescent COVID-19.

This sequence joins TRBV5-1 and TRBJ2-1; 10 positions match TRBD1. There are 17 residues in the CDR3. V was clipped by 4 bases and J by 5 bases; unmatched bases: 12. Germline V gene lookup returns CDR1 SGHRS and CDR2 YFSETQ. DNA of the CDR3: TGCGCCAGCAGCAGTTCAAAGACAGGGGGCTTCAACAATGAGCAGTTCTTC. Its translation is CASSSSKTGGFNNEQFF.

The chain carries TRBV6-5 and TRBJ2-2; D possibly corresponds to TRBD1 (6 bases). Germline CDR1 and CDR2: MNHEY and SVGAGI. This CDR3 contains 13 residues. V was cut by 9 bases and J by 5 bases, with 13 bases left in between. CDR3 sequence reads: CASKYQGTGELFF. DNA for the CDR3: TGTGCCAGTAAATATCAGGGGACCGGGGAGCTGTTTTTT.

The gene calls are TRBV11-2 and TRBJ1-2; no definite D call. Per germline, CDR1 SGHAT and CDR2 FQNNGV. The CDR3 contains 11 residues. Trimming took off 5 bases at V and 4 bases at J, with 5 bases between the two ends. The CDR3 loop is CASSAGYGYTF. CDR3 DNA sequence: TGTGCCAGCAGCGCAGGCTATGGCTACACCTTC.

This chain links TRBV6-6 with TRBJ1-1, with 10 bases that match TRBD1. J was trimmed by 5 bases and V by 5 bases; bases with no gene match: 11. The CDR3 runs 16 residues. The germline V gene has CDR1 MNHNY and CDR2 SVGAGI (reference sequence). CDR3 residues: CASSLDRGQVGTEAFF. CDR3 coding DNA: TGTGCCAGCAGTCTCGACAGGGGGCAAGTGGGGACTGAAGCTTTCTTT.

The chain carries TRBV5-1 and TRBJ2-2; 8 bases are a match to TRBD2. Germline CDR1 reads SGHRS; CDR2 reads YFSETQ. This CDR3 has 15 amino acids. J gave up 5 bases and V 2 bases, and 5 bases lay outside the gene matches. CDR3 region: CASSFMRLATGELFF. The CDR3 bases are TGCGCCAGCAGCTTTATGCGACTAGCGACCGGGGAGCTGTTTTTT.

This chain links TRBV30 with TRBJ1-4; D might be TRBD1 (6 bases). The CDR3 runs to 13 residues. CDR1 is GTSNPN, CDR2 SVGIG, per germline (reference sequence). Trimming left V 8 bases short and J 8 bases short, with 18 bases between. The CDR3: CAREGGAGEKLFF. CDR3 bases: TGTGCCCGGGAGGGGGGGGCCGGCGAAAAACTGTTTTTT.

This sequence joins TRBV7-9 and TRBJ2-5; 8 positions agree with TRBD2. In germline, CDR1 is SEHNR, CDR2 FQNEAQ (reference sequence). The CDR3 is 17 residues long. With 1 base clipped from V and 5 bases from J, the junction kept 12 bases outside the gene matches. CDR3 region: CASSLGRGGTPGETQYF. The CDR3 DNA follows: TGTGCCAGCAGCTTAGGTCGGGGGGGCACCCCTGGGGAGACCCAGTACTTC.

J is TRBJ1-2 and V is TRBV2, with 7 bases that match TRBD1. The CDR3 extends over 13 amino acids. The V and J ends lost 5 bases and 4 bases, in that order; junction bases with no gene match: 4. In germline, CDR1 is SNHLY, CDR2 FYNNEI. CDR3 in amino acids: CASSWTGGYGYTF. DNA of the CDR3: TGTGCCAGCAGTTGGACAGGTGGCTATGGCTACACCTTC. Drawing the rest from reference TRBV2 and TRBJ1-2, the complete variable domain is EPEVTQTPSHQVTQMGQEVILRCVPISNHLYFYWYRQILGQKVEFLVSFYNNEISEKSEIFDDQFSVERPDGSNFTLKIRSTKLEDSAMYFCASSWTGGYGYTFGSGTRLTVV.